These 9 T cell receptor beta chains came from one sample sequenced in a study of shared clonotypes between healthy human individuals. TCRdb keeps only in-frame clones here, not all; method: immunoSEQ multiplex PCR. Here the sample spans fewer than 1.8 million clones, just under 99% being singletons. Sequenced material: naive CD4+ T cells sorted from blood. Subset: CD45RA+ positively selected. These receptors came from a young man in good health.

The chain combines TRBV19 with TRBJ2-1; D gene unclear. This CDR3 contains 14 residues. The germline V gene has CDR1 LNHDA and CDR2 SQIVND (reference sequence). Trimming stripped 5 bases from V and 5 bases from J, with 13 bases between. CDR3 protein: CASSPRVRDNEQFF. The CDR3 DNA is TGTGCCAGTAGTCCCCGGGTTAGAGACAATGAGCAGTTCTTC. The full variable domain, rest sourced from reference TRBV19 and TRBJ2-1, is DGGITQSPKYLFRKEGQNVTLSCEQNLNHDAMYWYRQDPGQGLRLIYYSQIVNDFQKGDIAEGYSVSREKKESFPLTVTSAQKNPTAFYLCASSPRVRDNEQFFGPGTRLTVL.

The chain recombines TRBV28 with TRBJ2-7, with D maybe TRBD2 (6 bases). This CDR3 is 15 amino acids long. Between the trimmed V and J ends, which lost 2 bases and 7 bases, there was a span of 18 bases. Per germline, CDR1 MDHEN and CDR2 SYDVKM. DNA for the CDR3: TGTGCCAGCAGTTTAAGTGTGGGACTGAGGTTTGAGCAGTACTTC. It yields the protein CASSLSVGLRFEQYF.

The chain employs TRBV4-1 and TRBJ2-7, with 7 bases fitting TRBD1. Trimming at V came to 0 bases and at J to 4 bases, leaving 9 bases not matched to a gene. There are 16 residues in the CDR3. Germline V gene sequence: CDR1 MGHRA, CDR2 YSYEKL. CDR3 in amino acids: CASSQERAGGRYEQYF. CDR3 DNA: TGCGCCAGCAGCCAAGAGAGGGCAGGGGGTCGGTACGAGCAGTACTTC.

A word on this clone: Other DNA sequences within the sample encode an identical CDR3. The rearrangement uses TRBV10-3 and TRBJ2-7; 9 bases match TRBD1. Germline assignment: CDR1 ENHRY and CDR2 SYGVKD. V shed 6 bases, J shed 2 bases, and the junction held 5 bases outside the gene matches. The CDR3 runs to 14 residues. Here the CDR3 DNA reads TGTGCCATCAGACCGGGACAGGGCGCCTACGAGCAGTACTTC. Protein sequence: CAIRPGQGAYEQYF.

This sequence joins TRBV7-6 and TRBJ2-1; TRBD1 matches at 11 bases. CDR1 is SGHVS and CDR2 is FNYEAQ in the germline V gene. Trimming at V came to 4 bases and at J to 6 bases, leaving 8 bases not matched to a gene. This CDR3 is 16 amino acids long. The CDR3 DNA follows: TGTGCCAGCAGCTCGCGGACAGGGGGCTTTTTCAATGAGCAGTTCTTC. It yields the protein CASSSRTGGFFNEQFF.

J is TRBJ1-1 and V is TRBV14; the D gene is possibly TRBD1 (5 bases). CDR1 SGHDN and CDR2 FVKESK come from the germline V gene. Trimming cost V 1 base and J 3 bases, with 9 bases left between them. The CDR3 sequence is 14 residues long. The CDR3 DNA reads TGTGCCAGCAGCCAAGCAGTGGGGCACACTGAAGCTTTCTTT. Its protein product is CASSQAVGHTEAFF.

The genes are TRBV19 and TRBJ2-3, with D perhaps TRBD1 (6 bases). This CDR3 contains 14 residues. The germline V gene has CDR1 LNHDA and CDR2 SQIVND (reference sequence). V lost 7 bases and J 3 bases, leaving 14 bases between the germline ends. The CDR3 region is CASTTTGSTDTQYF. CDR3 DNA sequence: TGTGCCAGTACTACGACAGGTTCGACAGATACGCAGTATTTT.

As concerns this clone: The sample contains more than one DNA sequence encoding this CDR3. The chain recombines TRBV18 with TRBJ2-2; D perhaps matches TRBD2 (5 bases). From germline, CDR1 is KGHSH and CDR2 LQKENI. This CDR3 region has 15 residues. V was trimmed by 2 bases and J by 4 bases, leaving 11 bases between them. Here the CDR3 reads CASSPGLAGTGELFF. DNA for the CDR3: TGTGCCAGCTCACCAGGGTTGGCGGGCACCGGGGAGCTGTTTTTT. Full variable domain (outside the CDR3, taken from reference TRBV18 and TRBJ2-2): NAGVMQNPRHLVRRRGQEARLRCSPMKGHSHVYWYRQLPEEGLKFMVYLQKENIIDESGMPKERFSAEFPKEGPSILRIQQVVRGDSAAYFCASSPGLAGTGELFFGEGSRLTVL.

The chain joins TRBV4-3 to TRBJ2-7; 8 positions agree with TRBD1. The CDR3 loop spans 15 amino acids. Germline V gene sequence: CDR1 LGHNA, CDR2 YSLEER. With 1 base clipped from V and 6 bases from J, the junction kept 8 bases outside the gene matches. CDR3 loop: CASSQVWSGGAEQYF. CDR3 coding DNA: TGCGCCAGCAGCCAAGTGTGGTCAGGGGGCGCCGAGCAGTACTTC.